This is a list of T cell receptor beta chains from one sample in a study of immune evolution from preneoplasia to lung adenocarcinoma. The table came from immunoSEQ multiplex PCR; TCRdb's copy has only in-frame clones and leaves some out. The table records around 41,000 clones, 65% to 80% of them present only once. The sequencing input was FFPE invasive lung adenocarcinoma tissue. Every receptor here comes from a person in their sixties or seventies with lung adenocarcinoma. The CDR3 runs from the conserved cysteine through the conserved F or W. The order of the fields is J gene, V gene, clone size, CDR3 protein. Rows may omit the clone size; those that give it use once, few, many or a size class.

j_gene: TRBJ2-3
v_gene: TRBV15
abundance: -
CDR3aa: CATSRDGLALQTDTQYF

j_gene: TRBJ2-7
v_gene: TRBV30
abundance: -
CDR3aa: CAWDRGPYEQYF

j_gene: TRBJ2-2
v_gene: TRBV6-5
abundance: -
CDR3aa: CASKRDLNTGELFF

j_gene: TRBJ1-1
v_gene: TRBV7-9
abundance: -
CDR3aa: CASSLVPGANTEAFF

j_gene: TRBJ2-1
v_gene: TRBV28
abundance: few
CDR3aa: CASSSSSYNEQFF

j_gene: TRBJ2-7
v_gene: TRBV28
abundance: -
CDR3aa: CATKLGQGGEQYF

j_gene: TRBJ2-3
v_gene: TRBV7-3
abundance: -
CDR3aa: CASSGGVGDTQYF

j_gene: TRBJ2-2
v_gene: TRBV28
abundance: few
CDR3aa: CASSFAGRGFPGELFF

j_gene: TRBJ2-6
v_gene: TRBV6-1
abundance: -
CDR3aa: CASTGANVLTF

j_gene: TRBJ2-1
v_gene: TRBV9
abundance: -
CDR3aa: CASSVGRSGLALDEQFF

j_gene: TRBJ2-7
v_gene: TRBV28
abundance: few
CDR3aa: CASKNDRGDRVNEQYF

j_gene: TRBJ2-7
v_gene: TRBV7-6
abundance: -
CDR3aa: CASSQTGSGEQYF

j_gene: TRBJ2-1
v_gene: TRBV11-2
abundance: -
CDR3aa: CASSFLAGVGGAHNEQFF

j_gene: TRBJ2-1
v_gene: TRBV28
abundance: -
CDR3aa: CASKGGYNEQFF

j_gene: TRBJ2-7
v_gene: TRBV28
abundance: -
CDR3aa: CASTPSGDSYEQYF

j_gene: TRBJ2-3
v_gene: TRBV5-4
abundance: -
CDR3aa: CASSLALEVGTQYF

j_gene: TRBJ2-2
v_gene: TRBV5-4
abundance: once
CDR3aa: CASSTPGGMGELFF

j_gene: TRBJ2-2
v_gene: TRBV28
abundance: once
CDR3aa: CASSLGSRAGELFF

j_gene: TRBJ2-2
v_gene: TRBV10-2
abundance: -
CDR3aa: CASSDGIGARGGELFF

j_gene: TRBJ1-2
v_gene: TRBV7-8
abundance: -
CDR3aa: CASSLVGTSGGYTF

j_gene: TRBJ1-2
v_gene: TRBV27
abundance: once
CDR3aa: CASSLLGTGGGGYGYTF

j_gene: TRBJ2-1
v_gene: TRBV2
abundance: -
CDR3aa: CASSERTSGRVALRNEQFF

j_gene: TRBJ1-5
v_gene: TRBV19
abundance: medium-sized
CDR3aa: CASSMVGRSGNQPQHF

j_gene: TRBJ2-3
v_gene: TRBV5-5
abundance: once
CDR3aa: CASSFTDTQYF

j_gene: TRBJ2-7
v_gene: TRBV7-2
abundance: -
CDR3aa: CASSSYTASYEQYF

j_gene: TRBJ2-7
v_gene: TRBV7-9
abundance: -
CDR3aa: CASSPRTSPYEQYF

j_gene: TRBJ2-1
v_gene: TRBV11-2
abundance: -
CDR3aa: CASSLSSGRDNEQFF

j_gene: TRBJ2-5
v_gene: TRBV7-2
abundance: -
CDR3aa: CASSVGLHGETQYF

j_gene: TRBJ2-5
v_gene: TRBV27
abundance: -
CDR3aa: CASSQGTGTQYF

j_gene: TRBJ1-1
v_gene: TRBV7-2
abundance: -
CDR3aa: CASSLGGSIRGTEAFF

j_gene: TRBJ2-1
v_gene: TRBV11-2
abundance: -
CDR3aa: CASSLDLGLAGFEQFF

j_gene: TRBJ2-3
v_gene: TRBV11-2
abundance: -
CDR3aa: CASSLVGTTDTQYF

j_gene: TRBJ2-7
v_gene: TRBV6-6
abundance: -
CDR3aa: CASSYYGASYEQYF

j_gene: TRBJ2-7
v_gene: TRBV6-1
abundance: -
CDR3aa: CASRHRDSYEQYF

j_gene: TRBJ1-4
v_gene: TRBV19
abundance: -
CDR3aa: CASSRSSSNEKLFF

j_gene: TRBJ1-1
v_gene: TRBV5-1
abundance: -
CDR3aa: CASSSGTGGGANTEAFF

j_gene: TRBJ2-1
v_gene: TRBV19
abundance: -
CDR3aa: CATYSSGEEQFF

j_gene: TRBJ2-2
v_gene: TRBV7-2
abundance: -
CDR3aa: CASSLQGAGELFF

j_gene: TRBJ2-7
v_gene: TRBV10-3
abundance: -
CDR3aa: CGAGEPPYEQYF

j_gene: TRBJ2-1
v_gene: TRBV7-7
abundance: -
CDR3aa: CASSTGEGARNEQFF

j_gene: TRBJ2-5
v_gene: TRBV7-3
abundance: -
CDR3aa: CASSYGGKETQYF

j_gene: TRBJ2-1
v_gene: TRBV27
abundance: -
CDR3aa: CASSPWGYNEQFF

j_gene: TRBJ2-7
v_gene: TRBV11-3
abundance: -
CDR3aa: CASRQGSLRFGEQYF

j_gene: TRBJ2-7
v_gene: TRBV23-1
abundance: -
CDR3aa: CASSQSGEWVYEQYF